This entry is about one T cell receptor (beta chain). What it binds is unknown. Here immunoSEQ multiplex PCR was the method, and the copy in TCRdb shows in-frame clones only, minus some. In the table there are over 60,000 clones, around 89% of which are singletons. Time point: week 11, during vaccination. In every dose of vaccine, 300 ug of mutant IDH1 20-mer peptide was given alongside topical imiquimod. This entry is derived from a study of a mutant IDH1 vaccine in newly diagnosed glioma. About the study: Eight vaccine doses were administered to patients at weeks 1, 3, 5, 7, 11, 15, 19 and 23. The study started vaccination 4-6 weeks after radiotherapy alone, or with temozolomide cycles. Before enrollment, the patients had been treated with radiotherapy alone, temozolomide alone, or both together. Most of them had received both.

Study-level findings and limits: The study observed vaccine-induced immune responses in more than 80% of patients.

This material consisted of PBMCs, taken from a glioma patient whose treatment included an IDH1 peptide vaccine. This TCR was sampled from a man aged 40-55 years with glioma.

Here the CDR3 DNA reads TGTGCCAGCAGCTCATCCAGGGGAGCCTCCTATGGCTACACCTTC. Translated: CASSSSRGASYGYTF. The chain combines TRBV7-8 with TRBJ1-2, with a possible D match to TRBD1 (6 bases). Germline V gives CDR1 SGHVS, CDR2 FQNEAQ. The CDR3 has 15 amino acids. The V end lost 4 bases, the J end lost 4 bases, and 16 bases lay between the germline ends. The whole variable domain, remainder taken from reference TRBV7-8 and TRBJ1-2, is GAGVSQSPRYKVAKRGQDVALRCDPISGHVSLFWYQQALGQGPEFLTYFQNEAQLDKSGLPSDRFFAERPEGSVSTLKIQRTQQEDSAVYLCASSSSRGASYGYTFGSGTRLTVV.